A selection of T cell receptor beta chains follows, all from one sample in a study of blood T cell repertoires in COVID-19. Clones were sequenced by immunoSEQ multiplex PCR, and TCRdb holds only the in-frame ones, with some missing. The sample contains almost 25,000 clones, more than 75% of which appear only once. The sequenced sample was peripheral blood. The receptors come from a human donor in a cohort sampled during active COVID-19. Each CDR3 is given with its conserved first and last residue. Fields, in order: J gene, V gene, CDR3 protein.

TRBJ2-7	TRBV19	CASMGTPSYEQYF
TRBJ2-7	TRBV5-4	CASSPTRGEQYF
TRBJ2-1	TRBV7-6	CASSLAPGLADYNEQFF
TRBJ1-1	TRBV28	CASSLWAAGRGWGTEAFF
TRBJ2-4	TRBV7-2	CASSPLSGGGAKNIQYF
TRBJ2-6	TRBV7-8	CASSWQGWSGANVLTF
TRBJ1-4	TRBV5-1	CASSAGQQATNEKLFF
TRBJ1-2	TRBV12-3/TRBV12-4	CASSMDSSGYTF
TRBJ1-1	TRBV6-2/TRBV6-3	CASSSPGGWTEAFF
TRBJ2-6	TRBV24-1	CATSLGRGNGANVLTF
TRBJ2-7	TRBV4-1	CASSQDKAFSYEQYF
TRBJ1-1	TRBV18	CASSPPTGNTEAFF
TRBJ2-2	TRBV24-1	CATSGPRQGTGELFF
TRBJ2-7	TRBV3-1/TRBV3-2	CASSQALPGTWSYEQYF
TRBJ2-3	TRBV30	CAWRGLAGLGSTDTQYF
TRBJ2-5	TRBV5-6	CASSWGSQETQYF
TRBJ1-3	TRBV7-2	CASSLRTATSGNTIYF
TRBJ1-2	TRBV2	CASSEGQGAYGYTF
TRBJ2-2	TRBV4-1	CASSQEGGAGGNTGELFF
TRBJ1-4	TRBV9	CASSAVGVEKLFF
TRBJ2-1	TRBV24-1	CATSPNYRESSYNEQFF
TRBJ1-6	TRBV7-9	CASSLVDRASSPLHF
TRBJ1-5	TRBV4-2	CASSQDTWENQPQHF
TRBJ2-7	TRBV6-2/TRBV6-3	CASSLIQTSSYEQYF
TRBJ2-1	TRBV11-3	CASRGQTRGRNEQFF